This TCR beta chain was identified in a study of cytomegalovirus exposure and HLA in healthy donors. The study's findings and limits: A later analysis linked a missense DCLRE1C variant to TCR beta V- and J-gene trimming. With DRB1 most and HLA-C fewest, TCR association rates differed between HLA loci in a later analysis. It was reported in a later analysis that an Asian-associated ancestry cluster showed fewer N-insertions than the approximately 670-donor mean.

As to this clone: Its antigen is unidentified.

60 Vbeta and 13 Jbeta primers were used in PCR. Assay used: immunoSEQ multiplex PCR; TCRdb lists only in-frame clones, some missing. This sample carries 170,000 or so clones, about four fifths of them seen once, and the ten largest clones take 4.5% to 5.5%. The sequencing sample was made of PBMCs. The sequence came from a girl under 18 in good health and CMV-seropositive.

CDR3 amino acids: CASSSPGQVNNEQFF. CDR3 DNA sequence: TGCGCCAGCAGCTCGCCCGGACAGGTGAACAATGAGCAGTTCTTC. This chain links TRBV5-1 with TRBJ2-1; 7 nucleotides line up with TRBD1. CDR1 and CDR2 from the germline V gene are SGHRS and YFSETQ. The CDR3 totals 15 residues. The V gene end was trimmed by 3 bases and the J gene end by 5 bases; junction bases not matched to a gene: 8. Full variable domain (rest looked up from reference TRBV5-1 and TRBJ2-1): KAGVTQTPRYLIKTRGQQVTLSCSPISGHRSVSWYQQTPGQGLQFLFEYFSETQRNKGNFPGRFSGRQFSNSRSEMNVSTLELGDSALYLCASSSPGQVNNEQFFGPGTRLTVL.